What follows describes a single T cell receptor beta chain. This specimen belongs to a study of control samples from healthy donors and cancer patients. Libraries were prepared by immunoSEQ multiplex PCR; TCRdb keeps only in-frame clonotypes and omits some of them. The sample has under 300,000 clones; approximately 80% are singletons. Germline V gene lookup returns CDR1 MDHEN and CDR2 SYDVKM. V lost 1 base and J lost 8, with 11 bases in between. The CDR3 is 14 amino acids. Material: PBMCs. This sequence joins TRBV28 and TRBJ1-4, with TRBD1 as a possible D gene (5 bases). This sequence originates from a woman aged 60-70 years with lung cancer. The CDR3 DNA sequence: TGTGCCAGCAGTTTATTCGGGGGTGGGGAAAAACTGTTTTTT. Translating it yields CASSLFGGGEKLFF.